This entry lists 21 T cell receptor beta chains sequenced from one sample in a study of Ad26.COV2.S vaccination and SARS-CoV-2 variants. The treatment here: some 20 received Ad26.COV2.S at low or high dose, single or two shots; 5 received placebo; per-sample allocation not given. All samples were drawn on day 63, counting from the first vaccine or placebo injection. Generated by immunoSEQ multiplex PCR, the TCRdb table keeps only in-frame clones and is missing some. The sample has roughly 350,000 clones, approximately 90% seen once. The sequenced sample was peripheral blood, obtained in a trial of Ad26.COV2.S vaccine versus placebo. These receptors were obtained from a person aged 18-65 years who received the Ad26.COV2.S COVID-19 vaccine or a placebo.

This chain links TRBV27 with TRBJ2-3; TRBD2 matches 10 bases. Germline V gene lookup returns CDR1 MNHEY and CDR2 SMNVEV (reference sequence). The V gene end was trimmed by 5 bases and the J gene end by 1 base; junction bases not matched to a gene: 15. The CDR3 consists of 19 residues. The CDR3 reads CASSRRPAGGPGGTDTQYF. CDR3 DNA: TGTGCCAGCAGTAGAAGGCCAGCGGGGGGGCCAGGGGGCACAGATACGCAGTATTTT.

As regards this clone: A read error may account for a junction end that differs from germline. The gene calls are TRBV6-2 or TRBV6-3 and TRBJ2-7; 12 nucleotides match TRBD2. This CDR3 has 13 amino acids. The germline gives CDR1 MNHEY, CDR2 SVGEGT. The CDR3 DNA follows: TGTGCCAGCAGCCTCGGACTAGCGGGGCCCTCCGTCTTC. Protein sequence: CASSLGLAGPSVF.

The J gene is TRBJ1-3, the V gene TRBV5-1; maybe TRBD1 (6 bases). Germline CDR1 and CDR2: SGHRS and YFSETQ. The V gene lost 4 bases and the J gene lost 1 base, with 12 bases spanning the gap. CDR3 length: 15 residues. CDR3 in DNA: TGCGCCAGCAGCCCCGGAGGGGGGTCTGGAAACACCATATATTTT. Its translation is CASSPGGGSGNTIYF.

The V and J genes are TRBV19 and TRBJ1-5; 8 nucleotides agree with TRBD1. The CDR3 runs to 17 residues. Germline V gene sequence: CDR1 LNHDA, CDR2 SQIVND (reference sequence). V gave up 6 bases and J gave up 4 bases; unmatched junction bases: 14. Written as DNA, the CDR3 is TGTGCCAGTAGCCCATTCCTGGGACAGGTCGCGAATCAGCCCCAGCATTTT. As protein: CASSPFLGQVANQPQHF.

The CDR3 sequence is CASNRGKGSGEKLFF. Here the CDR3 DNA reads TGTGCCAGCAACAGGGGAAAAGGGTCGGGTGAAAAACTGTTTTTT. This chain uses TRBV5-5 with TRBJ1-4; the match to TRBD1 covers 7 bases. The germline V gene has CDR1 SGHKS and CDR2 YYEKEE (reference sequence). The V gene end was trimmed by 6 bases and the J gene end by 7 bases; junction bases not matched to a gene: 12. This CDR3 is built from 15 residues.

The chain carries TRBV12-3 or TRBV12-4 and TRBJ2-7; unclear D gene. Between the trimmed V and J ends, which lost 6 bases and 3 bases, there was a span of 6 bases. The CDR3 has 11 amino acids. The CDR3 DNA sequence: TGTGCCAGCAGCCTCAACTACGAGCAGTACTTC. Residues: CASSLNYEQYF.

This chain links TRBV28 with TRBJ1-5; TRBD1 is a possible D gene (5 bases). V lost 5 bases, J lost 11 bases, and 19 bases lay in between. The CDR3 contains 14 residues. The germline gives CDR1 MDHEN, CDR2 SYDVKM. CDR3 sequence: CASSPGRGVRAQHF. CDR3 DNA: TGTGCCAGCAGTCCGGGACGGGGGGTGAGGGCCCAGCATTTT.

J is TRBJ2-1 and V is TRBV24-1, with TRBD2 matching 11 bases. The CDR3 totals 16 residues. Germline V CDR1 and CDR2: KGHDR, SFDVKD. Trimming cost V 4 bases and J 4 bases; bases outside gene matches: 5. CDR3 sequence: CATSDNSGGAYNEQFF. DNA of the CDR3: TGTGCCACCAGTGACAATAGCGGGGGGGCTTACAATGAGCAGTTCTTC.

The gene calls are TRBV6-5 and TRBJ1-2; 9 nucleotides match TRBD1. The length of the CDR3 is 15 residues. Germline loops: CDR1 MNHEY, CDR2 SVGAGI. V lost 5 bases and J lost 2; bases outside the gene matches: 6. The CDR3 region is CASSLLQGANYGYTF. CDR3 DNA: TGTGCCAGCAGTCTATTACAGGGGGCCAACTATGGCTACACCTTC.

This clone has only a few counts. The V call is TRBV29-1, the J call TRBJ2-1, with 7 bases matching TRBD2. Germline V gene sequence: CDR1 SQVTM, CDR2 ANQGSEA. The junction had 10 bases not matched to a gene; V was cut back by 0 bases and J by 8 bases. The CDR3 has 15 residues. For the CDR3, the DNA is TGCAGCGTTGAAGATGGCGCGGGAGTAAGTGATGAGCAGTTCTTC. Translation: CSVEDGAGVSDEQFF.

V gene TRBV7-2 combines with J gene TRBJ2-1; the match to TRBD2 covers 8 bases. CDR1 is SGHTA, CDR2 FQGNSA, per germline. V gave up 1 base and J gave up 6 bases; unmatched junction bases: 2. The CDR3 consists of 14 residues. CDR3 in DNA: TGTGCCAGCAGCTTAGGGCTAGCGGGCAATGAGCAGTTCTTC. Its translation: CASSLGLAGNEQFF.

The rearrangement uses TRBV14 and TRBJ1-1, with 9 positions matching TRBD1. The germline V gene has CDR1 SGHDN and CDR2 FVKESK. V shed 1 base, J shed 3 bases, and the junction held 3 bases outside the gene matches. CDR3 length equals 15 residues. CDR3 sequence reads: CASSQGTGAYTEAFF. The CDR3 coding sequence is TGTGCCAGCAGCCAAGGGACAGGGGCTTACACTGAAGCTTTCTTT.

The gene calls are TRBV7-9 and TRBJ2-7, with D hard to call. The V and J ends lost 6 bases and 2 bases respectively, with 11 bases between them. The CDR3 has 13 residues. Germline CDR1 reads SEHNR; CDR2 reads FQNEAQ (reference sequence). CDR3 in DNA: TGTGCCAGCAGGATGGGCGGCACCTACGAGCAGTACTTC. Translation: CASRMGGTYEQYF.

This chain links TRBV5-1 with TRBJ2-5; D is tentatively TRBD1 or TRBD2 (5 bases each). There are 14 residues in the CDR3. Germline CDR1 reads SGHRS; CDR2 reads YFSETQ. Trimming took off 3 bases at V and 2 bases at J, with 11 bases between the two ends. The CDR3 coding sequence is TGCGCCAGCAGCTGGGGGACCGATCAAGAGACCCAGTACTTC. It translates to CASSWGTDQETQYF. Full variable domain (remainder filled in from reference TRBV5-1 and TRBJ2-5): KAGVTQTPRYLIKTRGQQVTLSCSPISGHRSVSWYQQTPGQGLQFLFEYFSETQRNKGNFPGRFSGRQFSNSRSEMNVSTLELGDSALYLCASSWGTDQETQYFGPGTRLLVL.

The V call is TRBV9, the J call TRBJ2-5; tentatively, D is TRBD2 (5 bases). The CDR3 has 17 residues. Germline V gene sequence: CDR1 SGDLS, CDR2 YYNGEE. V was cut by 0 bases and J by 5 bases, with 20 bases left in between. In DNA, the CDR3 is TGTGCCAGCAGCGTAGGGGTCGGGGAAGGGCCCCAGGAGACCCAGTACTTC. Translation gives CASSVGVGEGPQETQYF.

The genes are TRBV11-2 and TRBJ2-1; D call uncertain. This CDR3 contains 18 residues. Looked up from germline, CDR1 is SGHAT and CDR2 is FQNNGV. Trimming left V 0 bases short and J 0 bases short, with 15 bases between. CDR3 residues: CASSLEAGIIGSYNEQFF. CDR3 DNA: TGTGCCAGCAGCTTAGAAGCCGGAATAATCGGCTCCTACAATGAGCAGTTCTTC.

The chain employs TRBV3-1 (or the pseudogene TRBV3-2) and TRBJ1-6; the D is unclear. The CDR3 is 14 amino acids. Trimming cost V 5 bases and J 9 bases, with 14 bases left between them. Germline V lookup: CDR1 LGHDT, CDR2 YNNKEL (reference sequence). CDR3 in DNA: TGTGCCAGCAGCTTAGTGGCAAGAACTTCACCCCTCCACTTT. Translated, it gives CASSLVARTSPLHF.

The rearrangement joins TRBV28 to TRBJ1-4, with 7 bases that match TRBD1. V lost 5 bases and J lost 3; bases outside the gene matches: 9. The CDR3 contains 16 residues. CDR1 and CDR2 (germline): MDHEN, SYDVKM. The chain's CDR3 is CASSLRTGTANEKLFF. The CDR3 nucleotides are TGTGCCAGCAGTCTGCGTACCGGGACAGCTAATGAAAAACTGTTTTTT.

The rearrangement links TRBV9 to TRBJ2-5, with 11 bases fitting TRBD2. Germline-derived CDR1 and CDR2 are SGDLS and YYNGEE. This CDR3 has 15 residues. The V gene end was trimmed by 0 bases and the J gene end by 5 bases; junction bases not matched to a gene: 3. The chain's CDR3 is CASSVVPSGGETQYF. In nucleotides, the CDR3 is TGTGCCAGCAGCGTAGTGCCTAGCGGGGGGGAGACCCAGTACTTC.

On this clone: The same CDR3 is also encoded by other DNA sequences in this sample. This chain uses TRBV6-5 with TRBJ2-2; 7 bases match TRBD2. This CDR3 is 13 amino acids long. V was pared by 8 bases and J by 4 bases, with 4 bases of the junction left unmatched. Germline-derived CDR1 and CDR2 are MNHEY and SVGAGI. CDR3 residues: CASGEGITGELFF. CDR3 nucleotides: TGTGCCAGCGGGGAGGGTATCACCGGGGAGCTGTTTTTT.

This sequence joins TRBV5-1 and TRBJ2-7, with 9 bases aligning to TRBD1. This CDR3 has 15 residues. The J segment lost 5 bases and the V segment lost 4 bases, leaving 10 bases of the junction unmatched. Per the germline V gene, CDR1 is SGHRS and CDR2 is YFSETQ. The CDR3: CASSPTGQGAHEQYF. CDR3 bases: TGCGCCAGCAGCCCCACGGGACAGGGTGCCCACGAGCAGTACTTC.